A selection of T cell receptor beta chains follows, all from one sample in a study of blood T cells in healthy people across ages. MiXCR was run by TCRdb on the 5' RACE reads, yielding one entry per CDR3 protein. In the table there are about 1.7 million distinct CDR3 sequences, 28% of which are singletons. Sequenced material: blood. The receptors shown here come from a woman in her thirties in good health. Each CDR3 is given with its conserved first and last residue. The D gene is left open where the match is weak. Expanded clones get a size class; other rows say once, few or many, or leave the size out.

v_gene	abundance	d_gene	j_gene	CDR3nt	CDR3aa
TRBV5-4	NA	TRBD1	TRBJ1-1	TGTGCCAGCAGCCCCAGACAGGGGTTGAGCACTGAAGCTTTCTTT	CASSPRQGLSTEAFF
TRBV20-1	many	TRBD2	TRBJ2-1	TGCAGTGCTAGAGATCCCCAGCGGGAGGGCCATGAGCAGTTCTTC	CSARDPQREGHEQFF
TRBV28	few	NA	TRBJ2-7	TGTGCCACCCGGTGGAGGGGGCCGGGAGAGCAGTACTTC	CATRWRGPGEQYF
TRBV5-6	NA	NA	TRBJ1-1	TGTGCCAGCAGCTCCAAAACATCCTGGGGCCGTATTTTTGAGGGGAACACTGAAGCTTTCTTT	CASSSKTSWGRIFEGNTEAFF
TRBV7-2	many	NA	TRBJ2-5	TGTGCCAGCAGCCCCGATCGACAGAATTCGGAGACCCAGTACTTC	CASSPDRQNSETQYF
TRBV27	NA	NA	TRBJ2-7	TGTGCCAGCAGTTTCCGTTTGGGGGGACAACCTTACGAGCAGTACTTC	CASSFRLGGQPYEQYF
TRBV29-1	few	NA	TRBJ2-1	TGCAGCGCTCTACAGGAATACAATGAGCAGTTCTTC	CSALQEYNEQFF
TRBV2	few	TRBD1	TRBJ1-2	TGTGCCAGCAGCCAGTCGGGACAGGGAAACTATGGCTACACCTTC	CASSQSGQGNYGYTF
TRBV29-1	many	NA	TRBJ2-1	TGCAGCGTCGAGAGCAGAGGGTCTGCCGGGGGCTATTACAATGAGCAGTTCTTC	CSVESRGSAGGYYNEQFF
TRBV6-6	NA	NA	TRBJ2-7	TGTGCCAGCAGTACAGTTTCCTACGAGCAGTACTTC	CASSTVSYEQYF
TRBV5-1	few	TRBD1	TRBJ2-7	TGCGCCAGCAGCCCCTACCGGGACAGGGATAAAGGCTACGAGCAGTACTTC	CASSPYRDRDKGYEQYF
TRBV27	NA	TRBD1	TRBJ1-1	TGTGCCAGCAGTTTATATAACCATAGGGGGCTTTCTTTCTTT	CASSLYNHRGLSFF
TRBV2	NA	TRBD2	TRBJ2-5	TGTGCCAGCAAGCTGGGAGGGCTCAGGGAGACCCAGTACTTC	CASKLGGLRETQYF
TRBV7-2	few	NA	TRBJ2-3	TGTGCCAGCACCCTGGACTACCGCATAGATACGCAGTATTTT	CASTLDYRIDTQYF
TRBV7-3	NA	NA	TRBJ2-1	TGTGCCAGCAGCTTTGAGGGGGGGCCCAATGAGCAGTTCTTC	CASSFEGGPNEQFF
TRBV7-2	NA	NA	TRBJ1-4	TGTGCCAGCAGCGGGTCCGCCGGGACTACTAATGAAAAACTGTTTTTT	CASSGSAGTTNEKLFF
TRBV3-1	NA	NA	TRBJ2-1	TGTGCCAGCAGCCCCACAGGGCCCCACTATGAGCAGTTCTTC	CASSPTGPHYEQFF
TRBV11-2	NA	NA	TRBJ1-2	TGTGCCAGCAGAGGCGGAGAGGGGAGCTACACCTTC	CASRGGEGSYTF
TRBV2	NA	TRBD2	TRBJ2-7	TGTGCCAGCAGGGGGGGACTAGCAGCGTACGAGCAGTACTTC	CASRGGLAAYEQYF
TRBV9	many	NA	TRBJ2-4	TGTGCCAGCAGCGTAGAACTTCCCGACAGGAGCATTCAGTACTTC	CASSVELPDRSIQYF
TRBV20-1	NA	TRBD1	TRBJ2-3	TGCAGTGCCCCGGTAGGGACAGCCTCGCGGGATACGCAGTATTTT	CSAPVGTASRDTQYF
TRBV28	NA	NA	TRBJ2-1	TGTGCCAGCGGCAGGGCTTTCTACAATGAGCAGTTCTTC	CASGRAFYNEQFF
TRBV10-3	few	NA	TRBJ1-2	TGTGCCATCAGTGAGTCATCGGTTGGCTACACCTTC	CAISESSVGYTF
TRBV7-2	few	NA	TRBJ2-7	TGTGCCAGCAGCCGCCGAGGGTTGGATGAGCAGTACTTC	CASSRRGLDEQYF
TRBV5-1	NA	NA	TRBJ2-7	TGCGCCAGCAGCTTGTCAGGGTCTATGTACGAGCAGTACTTC	CASSLSGSMYEQYF
TRBV18	few	TRBD1	TRBJ2-3	TGTGCCAGCTCACCAGGCCGGGACAGGTATTTT	CASSPGRDRYF
TRBV9	few	TRBD2	TRBJ2-3	TGTGCCAGCAGCACTTCGGGGGGGTCCTCTAGCACAGATACGCAGTATTTT	CASSTSGGSSSTDTQYF